These T cell receptor beta chains were read from a single sample in a study of CD8 T cells in ankylosing spondylitis. TCRdb passed the 5' RACE reads through MiXCR, listing each CDR3 protein once. Here the sample spans almost 400,000 distinct CDR3 sequences, about a fifth being singletons. The specimen was blood, either unsorted or a sorted T cell fraction (not recorded which). Source of these receptors: a male donor with ankylosing spondylitis. CDR3s include the opening cysteine and the closing phenylalanine or tryptophan. Fields, in order: D gene, clone size, V gene, J gene, CDR3 protein, CDR3 DNA. A D gene is named only where the DNA matches it firmly. Some rows have no size entry. The others give once, few or many, or a class for an expanded clone.

TRBD1	once	TRBV12-3/TRBV12-4	TRBJ2-7	CASSLGIVGTGLYEQYF	TGTGCCAGCAGTTTAGGGATCGTTGGGACAGGGTTATACGAGCAGTACTTC
TRBD1	.	TRBV6-1	TRBJ2-2	CASSAGTGYTGELFF	TGTGCCAGCAGTGCCGGGACAGGGTACACCGGGGAGCTGTTTTTT
.	.	TRBV7-2	TRBJ1-6	CASSLPASPLHF	TGTGCCAGCAGCTTACCGGCTTCACCCCTCCACTTT
.	few	TRBV29-1	TRBJ1-4	CSVEGGPGGNEKLFF	TGCAGCGTTGAAGGGGGGCCGGGGGGAAATGAAAAACTGTTTTTT
.	.	TRBV4-1	TRBJ1-4	CASSPYRQGRVSEKLFF	TGCGCCAGCAGCCCATACCGCCAGGGGCGGGTCAGTGAAAAACTGTTTTTT
.	.	TRBV2	TRBJ1-1	CASSEAGQPNTEAFF	TGTGCCAGCAGTGAAGCAGGACAGCCGAACACTGAAGCTTTCTTT
.	few	TRBV5-1	TRBJ2-6	CASSPNRNSGANVLTF	TGCGCCAGCAGCCCGAACAGGAATTCTGGGGCCAACGTCCTGACTTTC
TRBD2	many	TRBV7-2	TRBJ2-3	CASSPRLAGDTDTQYF	TGTGCCAGCAGCCCAAGACTAGCGGGAGACACAGATACGCAGTATTTT
TRBD2	.	TRBV6-1	TRBJ2-3	CASSLFSGRGADTQYF	TGTGCCAGCAGTCTCTTTAGCGGGAGAGGGGCAGATACGCAGTATTTT
.	.	TRBV6-2/TRBV6-3	TRBJ1-5	CASSYGLSNQPQHF	TGTGCCAGCAGTTATGGACTATCCAATCAGCCCCAGCATTTT
.	.	TRBV2	TRBJ2-4	CASRGPRTGVAKNIQYF	TGTGCCAGCCGTGGACCCAGGACGGGGGTAGCCAAAAACATTCAGTACTTC
.	.	TRBV7-2	TRBJ2-3	CASSLQITDTQYF	TGTGCCAGCAGCCTCCAGATCACAGATACGCAGTATTTT
TRBD1	.	TRBV12-3/TRBV12-4	TRBJ2-2	CAIGQGGTGELFF	TGTGCCATCGGACAGGGCGGCACCGGGGAGCTGTTTTTT
.	.	TRBV7-8	TRBJ1-3	CASSPLRGFSGNTIYF	TGTGCCAGCAGCCCCCTTCGGGGCTTCTCTGGAAACACCATATATTTT
TRBD2	.	TRBV20-1	TRBJ2-3	CSGQPRTSGTDTQYF	TGCAGTGGCCAACCGAGGACTAGCGGCACAGATACGCAGTATTTT
.	few	TRBV10-3	TRBJ1-1	CAISGGASEAFF	TGTGCCATCTCGGGAGGGGCAAGTGAAGCTTTCTTT
.	few	TRBV2	TRBJ2-5	CASSASETQYF	TGTGCCAGCAGCGCCTCGGAGACCCAGTACTTC
TRBD1	.	TRBV20-1	TRBJ1-4	CSARATGFEKLFF	TGCAGTGCTAGAGCGACAGGGTTTGAAAAACTGTTTTTT
.	few	TRBV9	TRBJ1-2	CASSAEANGYTF	TGTGCCAGCAGCGCGGAAGCAAATGGCTACACCTTC
TRBD2	few	TRBV29-1	TRBJ2-7	CSVENPGLNPDEQYF	TGCAGCGTTGAGAATCCGGGACTAAACCCAGACGAGCAGTACTTC
.	.	TRBV4-3	TRBJ1-2	CASSHDRTGIYGYTF	TGCGCCAGCAGCCACGACCGGACGGGGATCTATGGCTACACCTTC
TRBD1	few	TRBV27	TRBJ2-6	CASSPGQARSGANVLTF	TGTGCCAGCAGTCCGGGACAGGCTCGCTCTGGGGCCAACGTCCTGACTTTC
TRBD1	few	TRBV7-2	TRBJ1-2	CASSLVGTGGLGYGYTF	TGTGCCAGCAGCTTAGTTGGGACAGGGGGACTCGGGTATGGCTACACCTTC
TRBD2	.	TRBV9	TRBJ2-1	CASSVEPETSSHNEQFF	TGTGCCAGCAGCGTAGAACCCGAGACTAGCTCTCACAATGAGCAGTTCTTC
.	few	TRBV5-1	TRBJ2-2	CASSPPVASLSGELFF	TGCGCCAGCAGCCCCCCCGTGGCTTCTCTTAGTGGGGAGCTGTTTTTT
.	few	TRBV4-1	TRBJ2-5	CASSQAAGTTYF	TGCGCCAGCAGCCAAGCGGCAGGGACCACGTACTTC
.	.	TRBV28	TRBJ2-6	CASSLRGPGANVLTF	TGTGCCAGCAGTTTACGGGGGCCTGGGGCCAACGTCCTGACTTTC
.	.	TRBV24-1	TRBJ1-2	CATSDLELRRYTF	TGTGCCACCAGTGACTTGGAGTTACGGCGCTACACCTTC
.	.	TRBV11-3	TRBJ1-1	CASSFIGHTNTEAFF	TGTGCCAGCAGCTTTATAGGACACACGAACACTGAAGCTTTCTTT
.	.	TRBV4-1	TRBJ2-7	CASSHKGSTYEQYF	TGCGCCAGCAGCCATAAGGGATCTACCTACGAGCAGTACTTC
.	.	TRBV29-1	TRBJ2-2	CSGLGSTGELFF	TGCAGCGGTCTGGGTAGCACCGGGGAGCTGTTTTTT
TRBD1	few	TRBV5-6	TRBJ1-6	CASSVGQGNSPLHF	TGTGCCAGCAGCGTGGGACAGGGCAATTCACCCCTCCACTTT
TRBD2	.	TRBV5-4	TRBJ2-3	CASSLGGQRESADTQYF	TGTGCCAGCAGCTTGGGAGGCCAGCGGGAGAGTGCAGATACGCAGTATTTT
.	few	TRBV27	TRBJ2-1	CATKGLREQNEQFF	TGTGCCACCAAGGGGCTCCGAGAACAGAATGAGCAGTTCTTC
.	.	TRBV29-1	TRBJ1-4	CSVDGQFGDEKLFF	TGCAGCGTTGACGGACAGTTTGGGGATGAAAAACTGTTTTTT
TRBD1	few	TRBV24-1	TRBJ2-3	CATSDTGTGDGDTQYF	TGTGCCACCAGTGACACCGGGACAGGGGACGGGGATACGCAGTATTTT
TRBD2	.	TRBV11-3	TRBJ2-1	CASSSTTSGRNEQFF	TGTGCCAGCAGCTCCACGACTAGCGGGAGAAATGAGCAGTTCTTC
.	.	TRBV20-1	TRBJ2-1	CSASWPYGPYNEQFF	TGCAGTGCTAGTTGGCCCTACGGCCCTTACAATGAGCAGTTCTTC
TRBD2	many	TRBV2	TRBJ2-1	CASRLAGAWDNEQFF	TGTGCCAGCAGGCTAGCGGGAGCTTGGGACAATGAGCAGTTCTTC
.	few	TRBV15	TRBJ2-4	CATSVDIIAKNIQYF	TGTGCCACCAGTGTGGACATAATAGCCAAAAACATTCAGTACTTC
.	many	TRBV12-3/TRBV12-4	TRBJ1-5	CASSLDPPDQPQHF	TGTGCCAGCAGTTTGGACCCACCGGATCAGCCCCAGCATTTT
TRBD2	.	TRBV6-1	TRBJ2-7	CASSAPLAGGYEQYF	TGTGCCAGCAGTGCCCCACTAGCGGGAGGCTACGAGCAGTACTTC
TRBD1	.	TRBV20-1	TRBJ1-4	CSVPGQGNEKLFF	TGCAGTGTTCCGGGACAGGGCAATGAAAAACTGTTTTTT
.	few	TRBV20-1	TRBJ2-3	CSARWDGPDTQYF	TGCAGTGCTAGATGGGACGGTCCAGATACGCAGTATTTT
.	.	TRBV28	TRBJ1-1	CASSLWGASNTEAFF	TGTGCCAGCAGTTTATGGGGGGCTTCGAACACTGAAGCTTTCTTT
TRBD2	few	TRBV5-1	TRBJ2-7	CASSLTSASYEQYF	TGCGCCAGCAGCTTGACTAGCGCCAGTTACGAGCAGTACTTC
.	.	TRBV5-1	TRBJ1-5	CASSLAGAAAGPQHF	TGCGCCAGCAGCTTGGCTGGGGCAGCCGCCGGGCCCCAGCATTTT
.	.	TRBV3-1	TRBJ1-3	CASSHLGFSGNTIYF	TGTGCCAGCAGCCACCTGGGGTTTTCTGGAAACACCATATATTTT
TRBD2	.	TRBV5-6	TRBJ2-3	CASSLFRRELDTQYF	TGTGCCAGCAGCTTGTTTCGGCGGGAGTTAGATACGCAGTATTTT
.	many	TRBV7-3	TRBJ1-6	CASSLTGGAENSPLHF	TGTGCCAGCAGCTTAACGGGGGGCGCAGAGAATTCACCCCTCCACTTT
TRBD2	few	TRBV9	TRBJ2-1	CASSIGLAGGGEQFF	TGTGCCAGCAGCATCGGACTAGCGGGAGGGGGTGAGCAGTTCTTC
.	few	TRBV4-2	TRBJ1-3	CASSQDRLAGGTTIYF	TGTGCCAGCAGCCAAGACCGACTAGCGGGAGGGACCACCATATATTTT
TRBD2	.	TRBV11-2	TRBJ2-7	CASSLIAGEGYEQYF	TGTGCCAGCAGCTTAATAGCGGGTGAGGGCTACGAGCAGTACTTC
.	few	TRBV12-5	TRBJ2-2	CASGLARLDTGELFF	TGTGCTAGTGGTTTGGCCCGACTGGACACCGGGGAGCTGTTTTTT
.	.	TRBV7-9	TRBJ2-7	CASSLGGSWDEQYF	TGTGCCAGCAGCTTAGGGGGGTCATGGGACGAGCAGTACTTC
TRBD1	.	TRBV14	TRBJ2-1	CASSQDWDRGLEQFF	TGTGCCAGCAGCCAAGACTGGGACAGGGGGTTGGAGCAGTTCTTC